This is a list of T cell receptor beta chains from one sample in a study of early T cells in non-severe SARS-CoV-2 infection. A single record per CDR3 protein comes from TCRdb applying MiXCR to the 5' RACE reads. The sample shows about 71,000 distinct CDR3 sequences, about an eighth of them seen only once. Sequenced here: whole blood, sampled at baseline. The source is an adult who was a healthcare worker with PCR-confirmed SARS-CoV-2 infection or an uninfected control (not recorded which). Each CDR3 is given with its conserved first and last residue. The D gene is left open where the match is weak. For some rows the clone size is stated as once, few or many, or as a class when expanded; others skip it.

j_call d_call v_call clone_size cdr3_aa cdr3_nt
TRBJ2-7 - TRBV6-2/TRBV6-3 - CASSYESISYEQYF TGTGCCAGCAGTTACGAATCAATCTCCTACGAGCAGTACTTC
TRBJ2-1 - TRBV5-1 many CASSLGDNEQFF TGCGCCAGCAGCTTGGGTGACAATGAGCAGTTCTTC
TRBJ1-3 - TRBV12-3/TRBV12-4 few CASSFSAGNTIYF TGTGCCAGCAGTTTCAGTGCTGGAAACACCATATATTTT
TRBJ1-2 - TRBV6-1 - CASRTTWTAPNGYTF TGTGCCAGCAGAACAACCTGGACAGCCCCAAATGGCTACACCTTC
TRBJ1-2 - TRBV20-1 few CSAQRPGRANYGYTF TGCAGTGCTCAAAGGCCGGGACGAGCTAACTATGGCTACACCTTC
TRBJ2-2 - TRBV28 many CASSLGRDTGELFF TGTGCCAGCAGTTTAGGCAGGGACACCGGGGAGCTGTTTTTT
TRBJ2-7 - TRBV6-6 many CASNQGGEQYF TGTGCCAGCAATCAGGGCGGCGAGCAGTACTTC
TRBJ1-2 TRBD1 TRBV7-6 few CASSSGQGGYGYTF TGTGCCAGCAGCAGCGGACAGGGCGGTTATGGCTACACCTTC
TRBJ1-5 - TRBV19 - CASSIEGTTGNQPQHF TGTGCCAGTAGTATAGAGGGCACCACAGGGAATCAGCCCCAGCATTTT
TRBJ2-1 - TRBV29-1 - CSVLVRPLLYYNEQFF TGCAGCGTTTTGGTGCGTCCCCTCCTGTACTACAATGAGCAGTTCTTC
TRBJ2-7 - TRBV7-9 - CASSLEDPLRRRPYEQYF TGTGCCAGCAGCTTAGAAGATCCCCTAAGGAGGAGACCCTACGAGCAGTACTTC
TRBJ2-1 - TRBV11-2 few CASSLNVYEQFF TGTGCCAGCAGCTTAAATGTCTATGAGCAGTTCTTC
TRBJ2-1 - TRBV24-1 few CATSDLEGNYEQFF TGTGCCACCAGTGATTTGGAGGGGAACTATGAGCAGTTCTTC
TRBJ1-2 TRBD1 TRBV27 few CASSQNRGQGLVYGYTF TGTGCCAGCAGCCAAAATCGAGGACAGGGGTTGGTATATGGCTACACCTTC
TRBJ2-3 - TRBV29-1 - CSVDTGTDTQYF TGCAGCGTTGATACAGGGACAGATACGCAGTATTTT
TRBJ2-3 - TRBV6-2/TRBV6-3 - CASRPPSTDTQYF TGTGCCAGCAGGCCACCGAGCACAGATACGCAGTATTTT
TRBJ2-5 - TRBV10-2 many CASSEIGRTETQYF TGCGCCAGCAGTGAGATAGGAAGAACAGAGACCCAGTACTTC
TRBJ2-3 TRBD2 TRBV6-1 - CASSDAGVGFADTQYF TGTGCCAGCAGTGATGCGGGAGTTGGTTTCGCAGATACGCAGTATTTT
TRBJ2-7 TRBD1 TRBV7-2 - CASSRQGNTEQYF TGTGCCAGCAGCCGACAGGGGAACACCGAGCAGTACTTC
TRBJ1-1 - TRBV6-6 - CASSSTIRGAGNTEAFF TGTGCCAGCAGTTCCACTATACGCGGGGCAGGGAACACTGAAGCTTTCTTT
TRBJ1-5 TRBD1 TRBV4-1 many CASSQGQDHYQPQHF TGCGCCAGCAGCCAGGGACAGGACCATTATCAGCCCCAGCATTTT
TRBJ2-2 - TRBV7-9 - CASSLKGLTGELFF TGTGCCAGCAGCTTAAAAGGGTTGACCGGGGAGCTGTTTTTT
TRBJ2-5 - TRBV12-3/TRBV12-4 - CASSPTGWETQYF TGTGCCAGCAGCCCGACGGGATGGGAGACCCAGTACTTC
TRBJ1-2 TRBD1 TRBV6-2/TRBV6-3 many CASTQGQGNGYTF TGTGCCAGCACCCAGGGACAGGGGAATGGCTACACCTTC
TRBJ2-1 - TRBV7-3 many CASSSRLVGSNEQFF TGTGCCAGCAGCTCCAGGCTTGTAGGATCCAATGAGCAGTTCTTC
TRBJ2-2 - TRBV9 many CASSVRHQNTGELFF TGTGCCAGCAGCGTACGTCACCAGAACACCGGGGAGCTGTTTTTT
TRBJ1-4 - TRBV1 few CTSSQARWLFF TGCACCAGCAGCCAGGCCCGGTGGCTGTTTTTT
TRBJ2-2 - TRBV11-2 many CASSLTRGVGAGELFF TGTGCCAGCAGCCTCACACGCGGTGTGGGGGCCGGGGAGCTGTTTTTT
TRBJ2-3 - TRBV6-2/TRBV6-3 - CASSSRGTGATDTQYF TGTGCCAGCTCCTCGCGGGGCACGGGGGCGACAGATACGCAGTATTTT
TRBJ1-1 TRBD1 TRBV20-1 few CSARAGTGGVMTEAFF TGCAGTGCTAGAGCCGGGACAGGGGGCGTGATGACTGAAGCTTTCTTT
TRBJ1-3 - TRBV12-3/TRBV12-4 many CASRSEGIPGNTIYF TGTGCCAGCAGGAGCGAAGGGATCCCTGGAAACACCATATATTTT
TRBJ2-1 TRBD1 TRBV12-3/TRBV12-4 - CATLGQGENEQFF TGTGCCACCCTGGGACAGGGGGAGAATGAGCAGTTCTTC
TRBJ2-2 - TRBV29-1 many CSVDKGHTGELFF TGCAGCGTTGATAAGGGACACACCGGGGAGCTGTTTTTT
TRBJ1-1 TRBD1 TRBV12-3/TRBV12-4 few CASSRALTGGTEAFF TGTGCCAGCTCCAGGGCCCTCACAGGGGGCACTGAAGCTTTCTTT
TRBJ2-5 TRBD2 TRBV28 - CASSLSLAGVETQYF TGTGCCAGCAGTTTGTCACTAGCGGGGGTAGAGACCCAGTACTTC